Presented here are 25 T cell receptor beta chains from one specimen sequenced in a study of CD8 T cells in Susac syndrome. The authors reverse transcribed roughly 0.5 to 1 ug RNA with random hexamers. From the immunoSEQ multiplex PCR reads, TCRdb called clonotypes with MiXCR, one entry per CDR3 protein. The table records under 200,000 distinct CDR3 sequences, approximately 96% of them present only once. Sequencing was done on a sample of CD8+ T cells from PBMCs. Receptors were obtained from a human donor with multiple sclerosis.

This clonotype was seen a single time. The chain uses TRBV20-1 and TRBJ2-1; unclear D gene. CDR3 length equals 19 residues. Per germline, CDR1 DFQATT and CDR2 SNEGSKA (reference sequence). V was shortened by 2 bases and J by 0 bases, with 23 bases between the two germline ends. For the CDR3, the DNA is TGCAGTGCTAGACACTCCCTTGGGCAGGATGCCTTCTCCTACAATGAGCAGTTCTTC. It translates to CSARHSLGQDAFSYNEQFF.

This rearrangement joins TRBV27 to TRBJ2-7; D is possibly TRBD2 (7 bases). Germline V gives CDR1 MNHEY, CDR2 SMNVEV (reference sequence). The CDR3 has 15 amino acids. Trimming took off 4 bases at V and 6 bases at J, with 19 bases between the two ends. CDR3 region: CASSSGGGLPGEQYF. The CDR3 nucleotides read TGTGCCAGCAGTTCCGGCGGGGGCTTGCCAGGCGAGCAGTACTTC.

CDR3 protein: CASSSGASSSYEQYF. The CDR3 DNA sequence: TGTGCCAGCAGCTCGGGGGCGTCTAGCTCCTACGAGCAGTACTTC. V is TRBV7-8 and J is TRBJ2-7; D is tentatively TRBD1 or TRBD2 (6 bases each). The V gene lost 4 bases and the J gene lost 0 bases, with 13 bases spanning the gap. Germline V CDR1 and CDR2: SGHVS, FQNEAQ. The CDR3 has 15 residues.

The chain combines TRBV30 with TRBJ1-1, with unresolved D. The CDR3 runs 13 residues. Germline V CDR1 and CDR2: GTSNPN, SVGIG (reference sequence). Trimming removed 0 bases from V and 6 bases from J, with 11 bases in between. CDR3 nucleotide sequence: TGTGCCTGGAGTGTTATTTCTAGGGCTGAAGCTTTCTTT. The encoded protein is CAWSVISRAEAFF.

The chain couples TRBV23-1 to TRBJ2-7, with D tentatively TRBD1 (6 bases). TRBV23-1 is flagged as an ORF with uncertain function. V lost 4 bases to trimming and J lost 4 bases, with 14 bases between them. This CDR3 contains 14 residues. CDR3 DNA: TGCGCCAGCAGTCTAGGAAACAGGGAATACGAGCAGTACTTC. Translating it yields CASSLGNREYEQYF.

The J gene is TRBJ2-3, the V gene TRBV7-2, with 11 nucleotides matching TRBD2. The CDR3 is made up of 16 amino acids. CDR1 is SGHTA and CDR2 is FQGNSA in the germline V gene. With V trimmed by 5 bases and J by 4 bases, 8 bases remained unmatched. CDR3 sequence: CASSRRLAGRADTQYF. CDR3 coding DNA: TGTGCCAGCAGCCGCAGACTAGCGGGGAGGGCAGATACGCAGTATTTT.

This chain links TRBV28 with TRBJ2-2; 10 bases agree with TRBD2. The CDR3 contains 16 residues. With 5 bases clipped from V and 1 base from J, the junction kept 4 bases outside the gene matches. The germline CDR1 and CDR2 sequences are MDHEN and SYDVKM. For the CDR3, the DNA is TGTGCCAGCAGTCGCGGACTAGCGGTGAACACCGGGGAGCTGTTTTTT. This sequence encodes CASSRGLAVNTGELFF.

The rearrangement uses TRBV7-9 and TRBJ2-3; 10 bases agree with TRBD1. Unmatched junction bases numbered 7, after V lost 5 bases and J lost 2 bases. Germline V CDR1 and CDR2: SEHNR, FQNEAQ (reference sequence). This CDR3 is built from 16 residues. CDR3 nucleotides: TGTGCCAGCAGCGCATCCGGGACAGGGGACACAGATACGCAGTATTTT. This sequence encodes CASSASGTGDTDTQYF.

V and J are TRBV29-1 and TRBJ1-1, with D tentatively TRBD1 (6 bases). Trimming shortened V by 7 bases and J by 2 bases, and 14 bases separated the two germline ends. CDR1 is SQVTM, CDR2 ANQGSEA, per germline. The CDR3 length is 13 residues. In DNA form, the CDR3 reads TGCAGCGCCCGGACAGCTAGAAACACTGAAGCTTTCTTT. It encodes CSARTARNTEAFF.

The chain carries TRBV27 and TRBJ2-4, with 10 bases aligning to TRBD1. V gave up 5 bases and J gave up 7 bases; unmatched junction bases: 8. Per the germline V gene, CDR1 is MNHEY and CDR2 is SMNVEV (reference sequence). This CDR3 has 15 amino acids. CDR3 nucleotides: TGTGCCAGCAGTGGGAGACAGGGGGCGCAGAACATTCAGTACTTC. It is translated as CASSGRQGAQNIQYF.

This clonotype came up once. The chain joins TRBV30 to TRBJ1-2, with 8 bases fitting TRBD1. V shed 0 bases and J 8 bases; nucleotides not matched to a gene: 5. Per the germline V gene, CDR1 is GTSNPN and CDR2 is SVGIG (reference sequence). This CDR3 has 13 amino acids. The CDR3 DNA reads TGTGCCTGGAGTGTAGGGACAGGATCCGGCTACACCTTC. This sequence encodes CAWSVGTGSGYTF.

The rearrangement uses TRBV3-1 and TRBJ1-2; TRBD1 might be the D (5 bases). The germline CDR1 and CDR2 sequences are LGHDT and YNNKEL (reference sequence). Trimming cost V 4 bases and J 4 bases, with 13 bases left between them. CDR3 size: 14 residues. This CDR3 reads CASSPTGGTYGYTF. The CDR3, as DNA: TGTGCCAGCAGCCCCACGGGGGGTACCTATGGCTACACCTTC.

The chain joins TRBV19 to TRBJ2-3; 7 bases agree with TRBD2. Per germline, CDR1 LNHDA and CDR2 SQIVND (reference sequence). V lost 1 base and J lost 2; bases outside the gene matches: 3. The CDR3 is made up of 15 amino acids. Here the CDR3 DNA reads TGTGCCAGTAGTATAGGGGACTACCCCACAGATACGCAGTATTTT. Translated, it gives CASSIGDYPTDTQYF. Full variable domain (remainder filled in from reference TRBV19 and TRBJ2-3): DGGITQSPKYLFRKEGQNVTLSCEQNLNHDAMYWYRQDPGQGLRLIYYSQIVNDFQKGDIAEGYSVSREKKESFPLTVTSAQKNPTAFYLCASSIGDYPTDTQYFGPGTRLTVL.

The V and J genes are TRBV5-6 and TRBJ1-5, with TRBD1 matching 10 bases. This CDR3 is 15 amino acids long. V lost 4 bases to trimming and J lost 1 base; unmatched junction nucleotides: 2. The germline V gene encodes CDR1 SGHDT and CDR2 YYEEEE. The CDR3 is CASSAGQGSNQPQHF. The CDR3 DNA sequence: TGTGCCAGCAGCGCGGGACAGGGGAGCAATCAGCCCCAGCATTTT.

This chain connects TRBV29-1 to TRBJ2-1, with 10 bases fitting TRBD2. CDR1 is SQVTM and CDR2 is ANQGSEA in the germline V gene. The CDR3 is made up of 15 amino acids. Germline trimming cut 4 bases from V and 5 bases from J; bases unmatched to any gene: 8. This CDR3 reads CSVGASGGLDNEQFF. The CDR3 nucleotides read TGCAGCGTTGGGGCTAGCGGGGGTCTGGACAATGAGCAGTTCTTC.

V and J are TRBV15 and TRBJ2-3; D is unresolved. The CDR3 sequence is 14 residues long. V was pared by 0 bases and J by 5 bases, with 9 bases between. The V gene's germline CDR1 is LNHNV and CDR2 YYDKDF (reference sequence). The CDR3 nucleotides read TGTGCCACCAGCAGAGATCCCGTATTAGATACGCAGTATTTT. Amino acid sequence: CATSRDPVLDTQYF.

Only one count was recorded for this clonotype. The chain carries TRBV5-4 and TRBJ2-7; TRBD2 aligns across 8 bases. The CDR3 runs to 13 residues. J was trimmed by 3 bases and V by 4 bases; bases with no gene match: 3. Germline V gene data show CDR1 as SGHNT and CDR2 as YYREEE (reference sequence). The CDR3 sequence: CASSPGLDYEQYF. In DNA, the CDR3 is TGTGCCAGCAGCCCGGGACTAGACTACGAGCAGTACTTC.

The chain carries TRBV12-5 and TRBJ2-1; D is unclear. The length of the CDR3 is 13 residues. Germline CDR1 is LGHNT and CDR2 is FRNRAP. Trimming cost V 5 bases and J 9 bases, with 14 bases left between them. The CDR3 region has the DNA TGTGCTAGTGGTCCGCACCTGGGTATTGAGCAGTTCTTC. Protein product: CASGPHLGIEQFF.

This chain uses TRBV15 with TRBJ2-7; D might be TRBD2 (6 bases). Germline CDR1 LNHNV, CDR2 YYDKDF (reference sequence). This CDR3 region has 16 residues. The V end lost 5 bases, the J end lost 0 bases, and 17 bases lay between the germline ends. The DNA of the CDR3 is TGTGCCACCAGCCCGAGGGCTAGCGCGAGCTCCTACGAGCAGTACTTC. Protein: CATSPRASASSYEQYF.

This sequence joins TRBV2 and TRBJ2-1, with D perhaps being TRBD1 or TRBD2 (6 bases each). Trimming shortened V by 11 bases and J by 4 bases, and 15 bases separated the two germline ends. The CDR3 has 13 amino acids. Germline loops: CDR1 SNHLY, CDR2 FYNNEI. DNA for the CDR3: TGTGCCTCTTGGGGGGCGCAGTACAATGAGCAGTTCTTC. Translated: CASWGAQYNEQFF.

The chain employs TRBV24-1 and TRBJ2-1; D remains ambiguous. The germline CDR1 and CDR2 sequences are KGHDR and SFDVKD. There are 12 residues in the CDR3. V gave up 0 bases and J gave up 10 bases, with 6 bases separating them. The CDR3 region has the DNA TGTGCCACCAGTGATTTGAACGGGGAGCAGTTCTTC. Translating gives CATSDLNGEQFF.

The chain joins TRBV29-1 to TRBJ1-2; a possible D gene is TRBD1 (5 bases). The CDR3 is 12 amino acids. CDR1 is SQVTM, CDR2 ANQGSEA, per germline. With 4 bases removed from V and 7 bases from J, the gap between germline ends came to 13 bases. CDR3 bases: TGCAGCGTTGGGGACCCCGCGGGTGGCTACACCTTC. It is translated as CSVGDPAGGYTF. The full variable domain, completed using reference TRBV29-1 and TRBJ1-2, is SAVISQKPSRDICQRGTSLTIQCQVDSQVTMMFWYRQQPGQSLTLIATANQGSEATYESGFVIDKFPISRPNLTFSTLTVSNMSPEDSSIYLCSVGDPAGGYTFGSGTRLTVV.

This clonotype was recorded once. The gene calls are TRBV2 and TRBJ2-1; 8 bases agree with TRBD2. The CDR3 runs 14 residues. Germline V gene data show CDR1 as SNHLY and CDR2 as FYNNEI. V lost 10 bases to trimming and J lost 9 bases; unmatched junction nucleotides: 14. The CDR3 DNA reads as TGTGCCATCAACCTTAGCGGGGAGGAGGGTGAGCAGTTCTTC. Translating it yields CAINLSGEEGEQFF.

The chain combines TRBV6-6 with TRBJ2-3, with 7 bases that match TRBD2. The CDR3 is 14 residues long. Germline V CDR1 and CDR2: MNHNY, SVGAGI (reference sequence). The junction had 2 bases not matched to a gene; V was cut back by 4 bases and J by 1 base. CDR3 sequence: CASSWAGGTDTQYF. CDR3 DNA: TGTGCCAGCAGTTGGGCGGGGGGCACAGATACGCAGTATTTT.

In its sample, this clonotype was seen once. V and J are TRBV27 and TRBJ2-3; D is possibly TRBD1 or TRBD2 (6 bases each). Trimming stripped 11 bases from V and 2 bases from J, with 14 bases between. The CDR3 runs to 13 residues. Per the germline V gene, CDR1 is MNHEY and CDR2 is SMNVEV (reference sequence). This chain's CDR3 is CASSGGDTDTQYF. Here the CDR3 DNA reads TGTGCCTCCTCCGGGGGCGACACAGATACGCAGTATTTT.